Below are 9 T cell receptor beta chains sequenced from a single sample in a study of blood T cell repertoires in COVID-19. Profiled with immunoSEQ multiplex PCR; TCRdb holds only in-frame clones, not every one. The sample holds 100,000 to 150,000 clones, 84% seen once. The sample taken for sequencing was peripheral blood. The source of these receptors is a woman between 55 and 75 years old with acute or convalescent COVID-19.

V and J are TRBV19 and TRBJ2-3; 7 positions match TRBD1. The CDR3 is 12 residues long. The germline CDR1 and CDR2 sequences are LNHDA and SQIVND (reference sequence). V lost 8 bases and J lost 6; bases outside the gene matches: 5. CDR3 bases: TGTGCCAGTCGGCTACAGGGGGATACGCAGTATTTT. Translation gives CASRLQGDTQYF.

The CDR3 nucleotides are TGTGCCAGCAGCTTGATTCCAGGAGGGGATGGAAACACCATATATTTT. Its translation is CASSLIPGGDGNTIYF. The chain combines TRBV5-5 with TRBJ1-3; maybe TRBD1 (5 bases). Germline CDR1 SGHKS, CDR2 YYEKEE (reference sequence). This CDR3 comprises 16 residues. V lost 1 base and J lost 3, with 14 bases in between.

This chain joins TRBV7-9 and TRBJ1-1; the D gene is possibly TRBD1 (6 bases). Between the trimmed V and J ends, which lost 3 bases and 1 base, there was a span of 6 bases. The germline CDR1 and CDR2 sequences are SEHNR and FQNEAQ (reference sequence). The CDR3 has 13 residues. CDR3 in amino acids: CASSLGQNTEAFF. CDR3 bases: TGTGCCAGCAGCTTGGGACAGAACACTGAAGCTTTCTTT.

This rearrangement joins TRBV5-6 to TRBJ1-1; D is unresolved. The germline V gene encodes CDR1 SGHDT and CDR2 YYEEEE. V lost 0 bases, J lost 6 bases, and 9 bases lay in between. This CDR3 comprises 13 residues. The CDR3, as DNA: TGTGCCAGCAGCTTGGGCAGCGAGCCTGAAGCTTTCTTT. It is translated as CASSLGSEPEAFF.

CDR3 sequence: CASSMAVGGGPQETQYF. The CDR3 nucleotides are TGTGCCAGTAGTATGGCCGTCGGGGGGGGGCCCCAAGAGACCCAGTACTTC. The chain is built from TRBV19 and TRBJ2-5, with 8 nucleotides matching TRBD2. Germline V gives CDR1 LNHDA, CDR2 SQIVND (reference sequence). The CDR3 runs to 17 residues. J was trimmed by 1 base and V by 3 bases; bases with no gene match: 10.

The V gene is TRBV7-9, the J gene TRBJ2-7; possibly TRBD1 for D (5 bases). V gave up 5 bases and J gave up 7 bases, with 12 bases separating them. The CDR3 loop spans 12 amino acids. Germline V lookup: CDR1 SEHNR, CDR2 FQNEAQ (reference sequence). This CDR3 reads CASSKTYREQYF. CDR3 nucleotide sequence: TGTGCCAGCAGCAAAACCTACAGGGAGCAGTACTTC.

This chain connects TRBV6-5 to TRBJ1-1, with a tentative D call TRBD1 (5 bases). The CDR3 is made up of 12 amino acids. Per germline, CDR1 MNHEY and CDR2 SVGAGI. Trimming stripped 7 bases from V and 7 bases from J, with 13 bases between. As DNA, the CDR3 is TGTGCCAGCACCACGATGACAGATGAAGCTTTCTTT. Its translation: CASTTMTDEAFF.

The rearrangement joins TRBV6-1 to TRBJ1-2; perhaps TRBD1 as D (5 bases). The CDR3 sequence is 12 residues long. Germline-derived CDR1 and CDR2 are MNHNS and SASEGT. Deletions cut 2 bases from V and 9 bases from J, with 10 bases between. CDR3 protein: CASSERTPSYTF. The CDR3 coding sequence is TGTGCCAGCAGTGAAAGGACACCCAGCTACACCTTC.

This chain joins TRBV4-2 and TRBJ1-2; D gene unclear. This CDR3 has 16 amino acids. Trimming left V 0 bases short and J 0 bases short, with 11 bases between. Germline values: CDR1 LGHNA, CDR2 YNFKEQ. In nucleotides, the CDR3 is TGTGCCAGCAGCCAAGATCGTAACAGTCCTAACTATGGCTACACCTTC. Amino acid sequence: CASSQDRNSPNYGYTF.